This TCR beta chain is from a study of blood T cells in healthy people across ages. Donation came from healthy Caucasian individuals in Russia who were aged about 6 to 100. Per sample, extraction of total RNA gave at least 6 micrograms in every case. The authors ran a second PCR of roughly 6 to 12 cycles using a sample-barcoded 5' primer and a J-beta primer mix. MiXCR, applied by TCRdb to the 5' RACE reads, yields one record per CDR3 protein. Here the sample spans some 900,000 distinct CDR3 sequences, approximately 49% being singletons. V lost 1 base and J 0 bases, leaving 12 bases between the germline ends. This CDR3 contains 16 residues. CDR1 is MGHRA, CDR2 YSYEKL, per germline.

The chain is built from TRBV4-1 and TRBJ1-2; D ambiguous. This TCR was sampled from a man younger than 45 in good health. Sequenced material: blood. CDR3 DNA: TGCGCCAGCAGCCAAGTTTTAGGGTTGGCTAACTATGGCTACACCTTC. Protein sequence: CASSQVLGLANYGYTF.